Listed here are 5 T cell receptor beta chains from one sample, sequenced in a study of OX40 agonist ivuxolimab in advanced cancers. Repertoires were generated with immunoSEQ multiplex PCR, while TCRdb's copy carries only in-frame clones and drops some. This table has some 94,000 clones, about 96% appearing once. The source material was CD4+ or CD8+ T cells sorted from blood, sampled in a trial of the OX40 agonist ivuxolimab. These TCRs come from an adult with an advanced solid tumor such as melanoma, head and neck, liver or kidney cancer.

V and J are TRBV7-6 and TRBJ2-3; D tentatively fits TRBD1 or TRBD2 (6 bases each). The CDR3 has 14 residues. Trimming took 2 bases from V and 6 from J, leaving 12 bases between them. Germline V lookup: CDR1 SGHVS, CDR2 FNYEAQ. For the CDR3, the DNA is TGTGCCAGCAGCTTAAACAGGGAGGCCGATACGCAGTATTTT. It yields the protein CASSLNREADTQYF. The full variable domain, in which reference TRBV7-6 and TRBJ2-3 provide the parts outside the CDR3, is GAGVSQSPRYKVTKRGQDVALRCDPISGHVSLYWYRQALGQGPEFLTYFNYEAQQDKSGLPNDRFSAERPEGSISTLTIQRTEQRDSAMYRCASSLNREADTQYFGPGTRLTVL.

The genes are TRBV15 and TRBJ2-5; no clear D gene. Germline loops: CDR1 LNHNV, CDR2 YYDKDF (reference sequence). The V and J ends lost 0 bases and 5 bases respectively, with 10 bases between them. The CDR3 totals 14 residues. The CDR3 nucleotides read TGTGCCACCAGCAGAGATCGGGTTCCCGAGACCCAGTACTTC. Translated: CATSRDRVPETQYF. Full variable domain (missing parts from reference TRBV15 and TRBJ2-5): DAMVIQNPRYQVTQFGKPVTLSCSQTLNHNVMYWYQQKSSQAPKLLFHYYDKDFNNEADTPDNFQSRRPNTSFCFLDIRSPGLGDTAMYLCATSRDRVPETQYFGPGTRLLVL.

V and J are TRBV19 and TRBJ1-5, with D uncertain. Deletions cut 5 bases from V and 2 bases from J, with 10 bases between. Germline CDR1 and CDR2: LNHDA and SQIVND (reference sequence). The CDR3 sequence is 14 residues long. The chain's CDR3 is CASSWERGNQPQHF. The CDR3 DNA is TGTGCCAGTAGTTGGGAGAGAGGCAATCAGCCCCAGCATTTT.

The CDR3 region is CASSPSGGLQETQYF. The CDR3 DNA reads as TGTGCCAGCAGTCCCTCGGGGGGGCTCCAAGAGACCCAGTACTTC. The V call is TRBV6-5, the J call TRBJ2-5; 8 positions agree with TRBD2. Germline CDR1 and CDR2: MNHEY and SVGAGI. This CDR3 region has 15 residues. V shed 5 bases, J shed 1 base, and the junction held 6 bases outside the gene matches.

The rearrangement links TRBV10-3 to TRBJ1-2; maybe TRBD1 (6 bases). This CDR3 spans 15 amino acids. Germline lookup yields CDR1 ENHRY and CDR2 SYGVKD. Trimming shortened V by 10 bases and J by 4 bases, and 22 bases separated the two germline ends. CDR3 in DNA: TGTGCCACCCTAGACCCCACCGGGACAAGCTATGGCTACACCTTC. This gives the protein CATLDPTGTSYGYTF.